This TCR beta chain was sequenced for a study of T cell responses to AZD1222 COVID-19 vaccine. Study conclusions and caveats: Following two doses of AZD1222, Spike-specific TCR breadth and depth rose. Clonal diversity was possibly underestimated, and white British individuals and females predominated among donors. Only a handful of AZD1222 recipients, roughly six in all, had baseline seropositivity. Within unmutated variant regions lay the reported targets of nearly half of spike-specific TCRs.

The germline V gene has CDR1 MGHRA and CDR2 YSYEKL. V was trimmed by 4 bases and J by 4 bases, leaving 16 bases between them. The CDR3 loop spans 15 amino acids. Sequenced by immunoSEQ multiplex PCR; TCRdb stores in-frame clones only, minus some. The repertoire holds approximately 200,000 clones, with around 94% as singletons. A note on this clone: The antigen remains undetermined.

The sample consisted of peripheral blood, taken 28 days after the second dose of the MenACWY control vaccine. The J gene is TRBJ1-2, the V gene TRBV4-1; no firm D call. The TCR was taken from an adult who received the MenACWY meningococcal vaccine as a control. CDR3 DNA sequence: TGCGCCAGCAGCCCCATGCGGGTCGTGGCCTATGGCTACACCTTC. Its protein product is CASSPMRVVAYGYTF.